One TCR beta chain is described in this entry. The entry originates in a study of T cell responses to AZD1222 COVID-19 vaccine. Some clones are missing from TCRdb's copy, which holds only in-frame ones; the method was immunoSEQ multiplex PCR. The table has 150,000 to 200,000 clones, 80% to 95% seen once. Per germline, CDR1 MNHNY and CDR2 SVGAGI (reference sequence). This CDR3 comprises 14 residues. Between the trimmed V and J ends, which lost 0 bases and 7 bases, there was a span of 12 bases. The TCR originated in an adult who received the AZD1222 COVID-19 vaccine. Sequencing used peripheral blood, obtained 28 days after the second AZD1222 dose. The V call is TRBV6-6, the J call TRBJ1-2; no definite D call. In DNA, the CDR3 is TGTGCCAGCAGTTACTCAAAACTGGAGGGTGGCTACACCTTC. Encoded protein: CASSYSKLEGGYTF.